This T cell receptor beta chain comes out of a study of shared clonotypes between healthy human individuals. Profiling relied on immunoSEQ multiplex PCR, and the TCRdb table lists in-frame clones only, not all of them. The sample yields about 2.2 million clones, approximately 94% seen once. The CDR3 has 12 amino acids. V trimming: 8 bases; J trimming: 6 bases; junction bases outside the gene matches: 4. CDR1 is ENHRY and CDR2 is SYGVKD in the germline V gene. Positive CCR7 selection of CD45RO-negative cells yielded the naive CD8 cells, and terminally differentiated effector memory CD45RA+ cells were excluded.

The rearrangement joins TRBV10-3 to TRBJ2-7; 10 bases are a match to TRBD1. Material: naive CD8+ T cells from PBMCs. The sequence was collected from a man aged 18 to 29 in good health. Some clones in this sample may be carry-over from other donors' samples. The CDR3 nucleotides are TGTGCCATCGGTGGGACAGGGGTCGAGCAGTACTTC. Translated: CAIGGTGVEQYF.